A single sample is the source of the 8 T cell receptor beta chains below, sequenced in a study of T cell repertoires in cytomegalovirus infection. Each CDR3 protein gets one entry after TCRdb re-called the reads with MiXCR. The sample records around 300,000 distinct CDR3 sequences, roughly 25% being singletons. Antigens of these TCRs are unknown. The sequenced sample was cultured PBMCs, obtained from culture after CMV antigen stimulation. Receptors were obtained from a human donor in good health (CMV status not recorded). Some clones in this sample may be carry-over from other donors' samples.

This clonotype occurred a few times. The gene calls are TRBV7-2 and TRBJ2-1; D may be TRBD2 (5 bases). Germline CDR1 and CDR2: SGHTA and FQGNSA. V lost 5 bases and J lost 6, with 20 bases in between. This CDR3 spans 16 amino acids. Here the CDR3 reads CASSLKYRAGLNEQFF. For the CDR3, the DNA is TGTGCCAGCAGCCTAAAGTACCGGGCTGGACTCAATGAGCAGTTCTTC.

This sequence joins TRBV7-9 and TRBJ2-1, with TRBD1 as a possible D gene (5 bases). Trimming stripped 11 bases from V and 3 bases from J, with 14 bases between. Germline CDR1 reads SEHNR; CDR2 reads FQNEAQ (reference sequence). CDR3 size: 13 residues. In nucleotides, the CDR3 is TGTGCCGGAATCAGGGAAAACTACAATGAGCAGTTCTTC. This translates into CAGIRENYNEQFF.

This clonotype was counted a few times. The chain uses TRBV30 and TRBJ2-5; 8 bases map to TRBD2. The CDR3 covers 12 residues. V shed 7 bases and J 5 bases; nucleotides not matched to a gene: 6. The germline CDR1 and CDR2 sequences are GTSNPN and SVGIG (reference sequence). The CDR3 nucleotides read TGTGCCTCCTATCCGGGGGGGGAGACCCAGTACTTC. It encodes CASYPGGETQYF.

CDR3 loop: CSARADFPGDEQFF. The CDR3 bases are TGCAGTGCTAGAGCCGACTTCCCGGGGGATGAGCAGTTCTTC. The chain recombines TRBV20-1 with TRBJ2-1; a possible D gene is TRBD2 (6 bases). The V gene's germline CDR1 is DFQATT and CDR2 SNEGSKA (reference sequence). V lost 1 base, J lost 8 bases, and 15 bases lay in between. CDR3 length equals 14 residues.

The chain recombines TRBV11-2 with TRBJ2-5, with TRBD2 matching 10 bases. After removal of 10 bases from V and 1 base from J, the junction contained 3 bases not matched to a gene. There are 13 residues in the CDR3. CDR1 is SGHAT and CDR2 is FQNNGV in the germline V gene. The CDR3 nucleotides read TGTGCCACAACTAGCGGGGCCCAAGAGACCCAGTACTTC. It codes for CATTSGAQETQYF.

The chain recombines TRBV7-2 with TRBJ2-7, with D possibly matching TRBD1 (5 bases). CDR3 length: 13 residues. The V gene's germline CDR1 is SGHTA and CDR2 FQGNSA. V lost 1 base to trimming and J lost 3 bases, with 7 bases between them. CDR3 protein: CASSLGTLYEQYF. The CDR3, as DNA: TGTGCCAGCAGCTTAGGGACACTCTACGAGCAGTACTTC.

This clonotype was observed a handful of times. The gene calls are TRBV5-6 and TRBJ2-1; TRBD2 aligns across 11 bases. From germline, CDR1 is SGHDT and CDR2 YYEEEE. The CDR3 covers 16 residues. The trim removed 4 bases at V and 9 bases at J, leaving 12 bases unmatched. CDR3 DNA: TGTGCCAGCAGCCTGCTATCTAGCGGGAGGCGCTTTGAGCAGTTCTTC. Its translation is CASSLLSSGRRFEQFF.

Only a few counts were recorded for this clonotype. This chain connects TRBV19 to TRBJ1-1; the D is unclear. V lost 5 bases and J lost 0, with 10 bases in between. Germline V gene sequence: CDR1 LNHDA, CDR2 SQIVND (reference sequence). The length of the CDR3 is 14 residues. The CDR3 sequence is CASSREDLNTEAFF. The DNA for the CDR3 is TGTGCCAGTAGTCGTGAGGACCTGAACACTGAAGCTTTCTTT.